These T cell receptor beta chains were read from a single sample in a study of blood T cells in healthy people across ages. Each CDR3 protein gets one entry after TCRdb re-called the 5' RACE reads with MiXCR. The sample shows about 1.4 million distinct CDR3 sequences, approximately 59% of them seen only once. Specimen: blood. All receptors come from a man aged 18 to 30 in good health. Both conserved end residues are part of each CDR3. A D gene is named only where the DNA matches it firmly. The size of a clone is reported for some rows only, either as once, few or many, or as a class for expanded clones.

v_gene: TRBV5-1; j_gene: TRBJ1-5; d_gene: .; abundance: .; CDR3aa: CASSPGLSSNQPQHF; CDR3nt: TGCGCCAGCAGCCCGGGACTGTCTAGCAATCAGCCCCAGCATTTT
v_gene: TRBV27; j_gene: TRBJ2-7; d_gene: .; abundance: few; CDR3aa: CASSRNGVTYEQYF; CDR3nt: TGTGCCAGCAGTCGCAACGGAGTCACCTACGAGCAGTACTTC
v_gene: TRBV29-1; j_gene: TRBJ1-2; d_gene: .; abundance: .; CDR3aa: CSVDREDYTF; CDR3nt: TGCAGCGTTGATAGGGAAGACTACACCTTC
v_gene: TRBV6-6; j_gene: TRBJ2-4; d_gene: .; abundance: many; CDR3aa: CASSRGGGNIQYF; CDR3nt: TGTGCCAGCAGTCGGGGAGGAGGAAACATTCAGTACTTC
v_gene: TRBV12-3/TRBV12-4; j_gene: TRBJ2-3; d_gene: .; abundance: .; CDR3aa: CASSFVGGGDTQYF; CDR3nt: TGTGCCAGCAGTTTTGTAGGGGGTGGGGATACGCAGTATTTT
v_gene: TRBV14; j_gene: TRBJ1-1; d_gene: .; abundance: .; CDR3aa: CASSQRGWGTEAFF; CDR3nt: TGTGCCAGCAGCCAAAGGGGCTGGGGCACTGAAGCTTTCTTT
v_gene: TRBV28; j_gene: TRBJ1-1; d_gene: .; abundance: many; CDR3aa: CASSFQVEAFF; CDR3nt: TGTGCCAGCAGTTTTCAAGTTGAAGCTTTCTTT
v_gene: TRBV12-3/TRBV12-4; j_gene: TRBJ2-7; d_gene: .; abundance: once; CDR3aa: CASSLSRSGTNVYEQYF; CDR3nt: TGTGCCAGCAGTTTATCCCGTAGTGGGACAAACGTTTACGAGCAGTACTTC
v_gene: TRBV6-5; j_gene: TRBJ2-7; d_gene: TRBD1; abundance: .; CDR3aa: CASSYSKIRTGPYEQYF; CDR3nt: TGTGCCAGCAGTTACTCGAAAATCAGGACAGGGCCCTACGAGCAGTACTTC
v_gene: TRBV6-6; j_gene: TRBJ2-3; d_gene: .; abundance: few; CDR3aa: CASLGTDTQYF; CDR3nt: TGCGCCAGCTTGGGGACAGATACGCAGTATTTT
v_gene: TRBV10-3; j_gene: TRBJ1-6; d_gene: .; abundance: .; CDR3aa: CAISVDPGSPLHF; CDR3nt: TGTGCCATCAGTGTCGATCCGGGTTCACCCCTCCACTTT
v_gene: TRBV4-2; j_gene: TRBJ2-7; d_gene: TRBD2; abundance: .; CDR3aa: CASSQDQSGRSYNEQYF; CDR3nt: TGTGCCAGCAGCCAAGATCAGAGCGGGAGATCCTACAATGAGCAGTACTTC
v_gene: TRBV7-2; j_gene: TRBJ2-7; d_gene: TRBD1; abundance: few; CDR3aa: CASSVRAGGYEQYF; CDR3nt: TGTGCCAGCAGCGTCAGAGCAGGGGGCTACGAGCAGTACTTC
v_gene: TRBV7-2; j_gene: TRBJ2-5; d_gene: .; abundance: few; CDR3aa: CASSSGILGTQYF; CDR3nt: TGTGCCAGCAGCTCCGGGATACTGGGGACCCAGTACTTC
v_gene: TRBV10-2; j_gene: TRBJ2-1; d_gene: TRBD2; abundance: .; CDR3aa: CASSDLAGKGNEQFF; CDR3nt: TGCGCCAGCAGTGACCTAGCGGGAAAGGGGAATGAGCAGTTCTTC
v_gene: TRBV7-9; j_gene: TRBJ2-1; d_gene: .; abundance: .; CDR3aa: CASSLFMEAEQFF; CDR3nt: TGTGCCAGCAGCCTTTTCATGGAGGCGGAGCAGTTCTTC
v_gene: TRBV5-1; j_gene: TRBJ2-4; d_gene: .; abundance: few; CDR3aa: CASSRGFLQEDIQYF; CDR3nt: TGCGCCAGCAGTCGCGGGTTTTTACAGGAGGACATTCAGTACTTC
v_gene: TRBV15; j_gene: TRBJ1-2; d_gene: .; abundance: few; CDR3aa: CATSRGREGYTF; CDR3nt: TGTGCCACCAGCAGAGGCCGGGAGGGCTACACCTTC
v_gene: TRBV11-2; j_gene: TRBJ2-5; d_gene: TRBD2; abundance: .; CDR3aa: CASSREGGMLETQYF; CDR3nt: TGTGCCAGCAGCCGGGAGGGGGGTATGCTGGAGACCCAGTACTTC
v_gene: TRBV29-1; j_gene: TRBJ2-3; d_gene: .; abundance: few; CDR3aa: CSVKGGDGYTDTQYF; CDR3nt: TGCAGCGTTAAAGGAGGGGACGGGTACACAGATACGCAGTATTTT
v_gene: TRBV10-3; j_gene: TRBJ1-1; d_gene: .; abundance: .; CDR3aa: CAIGLNTEAFF; CDR3nt: TGTGCCATCGGGTTAAACACTGAAGCTTTCTTT
v_gene: TRBV7-2; j_gene: TRBJ2-5; d_gene: .; abundance: .; CDR3aa: CASSSRRLGGGKETQYF; CDR3nt: TGTGCCAGCAGCTCCCGTCGACTAGGGGGAGGTAAAGAGACCCAGTACTTC
v_gene: TRBV5-1; j_gene: TRBJ2-5; d_gene: TRBD2; abundance: .; CDR3aa: CASSPSGAVQETQYF; CDR3nt: TGCGCCAGCAGCCCAAGCGGGGCCGTCCAAGAGACCCAGTACTTC
v_gene: TRBV2; j_gene: TRBJ2-1; d_gene: .; abundance: many; CDR3aa: CASSEGGSSYNEQFF; CDR3nt: TGTGCCAGCAGTGAGGGGGGAAGCTCCTACAATGAGCAGTTCTTC
v_gene: TRBV4-1; j_gene: TRBJ1-5; d_gene: .; abundance: large; CDR3aa: CASSQDQGSNQPQHF; CDR3nt: TGCGCCAGCAGCCAAGACCAGGGTAGCAATCAGCCCCAGCATTTT
v_gene: TRBV3-1; j_gene: TRBJ2-4; d_gene: TRBD1; abundance: few; CDR3aa: CASSRNRQGEAKNIQYF; CDR3nt: TGTGCCAGCAGCCGGAACCGACAGGGAGAGGCCAAAAACATTCAGTACTTC
v_gene: TRBV20-1; j_gene: TRBJ2-7; d_gene: .; abundance: few; CDR3aa: CSAREFSRLSYEQYF; CDR3nt: TGCAGTGCTAGAGAGTTTAGCCGCCTCTCCTACGAGCAGTACTTC
v_gene: TRBV6-6; j_gene: TRBJ1-2; d_gene: .; abundance: .; CDR3aa: CASSYSAGGAHGYTF; CDR3nt: TGTGCCAGCAGTTACTCGGCAGGCGGGGCCCATGGCTACACCTTC
v_gene: TRBV7-9; j_gene: TRBJ2-5; d_gene: TRBD2; abundance: .; CDR3aa: CASSSQRWGGIGETQYF; CDR3nt: TGTGCCAGCAGCTCGCAGAGATGGGGGGGAATTGGAGAGACCCAGTACTTC
v_gene: TRBV5-1; j_gene: TRBJ2-5; d_gene: TRBD1; abundance: .; CDR3aa: CASSGMRTGQETQYF; CDR3nt: TGCGCCAGCAGCGGCATGAGGACAGGGCAGGAGACCCAGTACTTC
v_gene: TRBV29-1; j_gene: TRBJ2-2; d_gene: .; abundance: .; CDR3aa: CSVEEVYTGELFF; CDR3nt: TGCAGCGTTGAAGAGGTCTACACCGGGGAGCTGTTTTTT
v_gene: TRBV4-3; j_gene: TRBJ2-3; d_gene: .; abundance: .; CDR3aa: CASSQVRRDTQYF; CDR3nt: TGCGCCAGCAGCCAGGTTAGGAGGGATACGCAGTATTTT
v_gene: TRBV7-2; j_gene: TRBJ1-4; d_gene: .; abundance: .; CDR3aa: CASSPDPGSRSKLFF; CDR3nt: TGTGCCAGCAGCCCCGACCCAGGGAGTAGGAGCAAACTGTTTTTT
v_gene: TRBV7-8; j_gene: TRBJ2-7; d_gene: .; abundance: few; CDR3aa: CASSPSSPGNFYEQYF; CDR3nt: TGTGCCAGCAGCCCATCAAGCCCAGGGAATTTTTACGAGCAGTACTTC
v_gene: TRBV5-1; j_gene: TRBJ2-1; d_gene: .; abundance: .; CDR3aa: CASSLIPGDLYNEQFF; CDR3nt: TGCGCCAGCAGCTTGATCCCTGGAGACCTTTACAATGAGCAGTTCTTC
v_gene: TRBV11-2; j_gene: TRBJ2-7; d_gene: .; abundance: .; CDR3aa: CASSFGPGLAYEQYF; CDR3nt: .
v_gene: TRBV5-1; j_gene: TRBJ2-3; d_gene: .; abundance: .; CDR3aa: CASSYKGTDTQYF; CDR3nt: TGCGCCAGCAGCTACAAGGGGACAGATACGCAGTATTTT
v_gene: TRBV29-1; j_gene: TRBJ1-1; d_gene: .; abundance: few; CDR3aa: CSVAWEDTEAFF; CDR3nt: TGCAGCGTTGCATGGGAGGACACTGAAGCTTTCTTT
v_gene: TRBV10-2; j_gene: TRBJ2-3; d_gene: .; abundance: once; CDR3aa: CASREQGFSTDTQYF; CDR3nt: TGCGCCAGCAGAGAACAGGGTTTCAGCACAGATACGCAGTATTTT